This TCR beta chain was recovered during a study of blood T cell repertoires in COVID-19. Across the whole study: Nucleic acid was either cDNA or gDNA, and it came from T cells, B-cell-depleted T cells, or PBMCs.

Assay: immunoSEQ multiplex PCR; the TCRdb copy retains only in-frame clones and omits some. Among more than 150,000 clones listed, 70% to 80% were seen once. This clone was observed a single time. Deletions cut 5 bases from V and 3 bases from J, with 10 bases between. The CDR3 has 14 residues. CDR1 LNHDA and CDR2 SQIVND come from the germline V gene (reference sequence). Exposed enrollees encountered a COVID-19 case at some point within 2 weeks before study entry. Sequencing was carried out using PBMCs or T cells enriched from blood (not recorded which). The TCR comes from a man in his sixties who had been exposed to COVID-19. V usage is TRBV19 and J usage is TRBJ1-4; unclear D gene. CDR3 region: CASSGGLSNEKLFF. CDR3 DNA: TGTGCCAGTAGTGGCGGACTGTCTAATGAAAAACTGTTTTTT.